Below, one T cell receptor beta chain is given with its context. The specificity of this receptor is unknown. No base quality values were provided; no much bigger clone lies one nucleotide off. CDR1 MNHNS and CDR2 SASEGT were looked up in the germline V gene. CDR3 length: 14 amino acids, cysteine to phenylalanine. The DNA shown is the 42-base CDR3, in frame from base 1. Here V drops 3 bases and J drops 7 bases, and the junction holds 3 bases not matched to any gene. This entry comes from a study of T cells in Graves' hyperthyroidism and ophthalmopathy (dated 2019 in TCRdb). Notes on the research overall: Peripheral blood samples were taken at initial diagnosis, before any treatment was given. A discovery cohort of about 95 patients, roughly 40 with Graves' ophthalmopathy and under 60 with stable Graves' hyperthyroidism, was used to find distinguishing TCR V-J signatures. In about six Graves' hyperthyroidism patients, the study also compared T-cell repertoires from thyroid tissue with T-cell repertoires from blood. According to the paper, TCR Vbeta CDR3 sequencing was carried out on approximately 140 peripheral blood samples, which came from some 41 ophthalmopathy, approximately 78 hyperthyroidism and 17 progressor patients. Following sampling, methimazole starting at 30 mg daily was given to hyperthyroidism patients, and high-dose intravenous methylprednisolone was given to ophthalmopathy patients. Prospective prediction of ophthalmopathy was tested in an independent validation cohort of fewer than 20 hyperthyroidism patients and 15 to 17 patients who later progressed to ophthalmopathy. The 90 to 100 discovery patients were randomly divided into training and test sets at a 7:3 ratio.

TCR beta CDR3 regions were amplified from RNA transcripts. The first round of RT-PCR for the TCR CDR3 was performed with the HTBI primer set and the Qiagen OneStep RT-PCR kit. The libraries were constructed in a second round of multiplex PCR and then size-selected and purified. Sequencing of the libraries was done on an Illumina HiSeq2000 using paired-end 100 bp reads. In the source study's methods: SOAPnuke was used to process the raw data, throwing out any read that contained adapters or uncalled bases, had a mean Phred below 15, or lacked an exact constant-primer or identifier match. COPE v1.2.5 was used to merge the high-quality paired reads, and each unique nucleotide sequence was defined as a clonotype. MiTCR v1.1 was used to align clonotypes to the IMGT TRBV, TRBD and TRBJ reference segments. Analysis was restricted to V-J combinations with a frequency above 0.0001, which covered roughly 99% of repertoires. The TCS score was defined as the ratio of F50 (clonal expansion) to E x V (chaos), calculated using BLOSUM62-based TCRdist between CDR3 peptides within each V-J. Welch's t-statistics and random forest reduced around 520 V-J features to 10 to 15, which were used in a naive Bayes classifier (R e1071). TCRdb reanalyzed the raw reads on its own, using fastp at Q25 for trimming and MiXCR for clone calling, and kept in-frame beta chains. Rows are combined by CDR3 protein, so each entry shows the most common genes and DNA. These V and J calls derive from TCRdb rather than the authors' analysis. Across this sample there are under 400,000 distinct CDR3 sequences, with 20% to 25% seen only once. The ten largest clonotypes hold around 67% of the sample.

General findings and caveats noted by the study authors: Sample size was not statistically predetermined, and blinding of investigators to group allocation was not performed. Most expanded thyroid clonotypes (frequency above 0.001) were also detected in blood, a finding suggesting that blood repertoires may reflect thyroid immune responses. In validation, the model predicted progression to ophthalmopathy a median of 6.5 months before onset, with around 70% sensitivity and 72.22% specificity. A 13 V-J signature model separated ophthalmopathy from stable hyperthyroidism, with about 88% sensitivity and about 81% specificity in cross-validation and 80%/75% in testing.

A patient counted as having stable Graves' hyperthyroidism if no progression to ophthalmopathy occurred over 18 months of follow-up. Hyperthyroidism patients were newly diagnosed, had a disease duration of under 2 months, and were aged 18 to 65 years. Patients with uncontrolled infections, other autoimmune diseases, pregnancy or lactation were excluded. Clinical symptoms, serum thyroxine and TRAb, thyroid ultrasound, and orbital computed tomography formed the basis for the diagnoses. PBMCs were isolated from about 10 ml of fresh peripheral blood by Ficoll-Paque density gradient centrifugation. Total RNA was extracted with Trizol reagent, and quality was checked on an Agilent 2100 Bioanalyzer.

Rearrangement joined TRBV6-1 to TRBJ1-5; TRBD1 agrees with 10 junctional bases. The origin of this receptor is a man between 50 and 59 years old with Graves' hyperthyroidism. The sample was blood. The CDR3 has the sequence CASSDRDRGQPQHF. The base sequence is TGTGCCAGCAGTGATCGGGACAGGGGACAGCCCCAGCATTTT.